This TCR beta chain was identified during a study of T cells after yellow fever vaccination. General study results and limits: Contaminating bulk clonotypes could be abundant in FACS-sorted repertoires. The secondary response was weaker, and its peak arrived faster, on day 5 versus 15.

Germline CDR1 SGHNT, CDR2 YYREEE (reference sequence). J was trimmed by 3 bases and V by 4 bases; bases with no gene match: 10. CDR3 length equals 17 residues. TCRdb passed the 5' RACE reads through MiXCR, listing each CDR3 protein once. The sample contains 120,000 or so distinct CDR3 sequences, 12% to 15% of which appear only once. This clonotype was seen only a few times. Its matching antigen is unknown. The chain has TRBV5-4 and TRBJ2-6, with 7 positions matching TRBD1. The TCR comes from a man between 18 and 35 years old who received the YFV17D yellow fever vaccine. Sequenced here: CD8+ T cells sorted from PBMCs, sampled 5 days after the yellow fever booster vaccination. Here the CDR3 DNA reads TGTGCCAGCAGCATGGACAGGTTAACCCTTGGGGCCAACGTCCTGACTTTC. Its translation: CASSMDRLTLGANVLTF.